This T cell receptor (beta chain) was identified in a study of blood T cell repertoires in COVID-19. Whole-study context: Italy, Spain and the United States were the sources of the convalescent and acute COVID-19 samples. Sources were T cells, B-cell-depleted T cells, or PBMCs; the material itself was cDNA or gDNA.

Per the study methods: Estimation of nucleated cell counts was performed using reference gene primer amplification. Sequencing was performed with immunoSEQ multiplex PCR; in TCRdb, only in-frame clones are kept and a portion is missing. V and J calls plus clone size are reproduced from that table; the DNA served to infer D and trimming. The profile covers about 98,000 clones, with under 85% appearing a single time and approximately 25% taken by the ten largest. This CDR3 region has 17 residues. This chain connects TRBV1 to TRBJ2-7; TRBD1, as called in the table, went unchecked against the DNA. TRBV1 is tagged as a pseudogene. The sequence came from a man aged 65 to 79 with acute or convalescent COVID-19. The sequencing sample was made of peripheral blood. CDR3 sequence reads: CTSSQDLMSRESYEQYF. DNA for the CDR3: TGCACCAGCAGCCAAGACCTAATGAGCAGGGAATCCTACGAGCAGTACTTC.